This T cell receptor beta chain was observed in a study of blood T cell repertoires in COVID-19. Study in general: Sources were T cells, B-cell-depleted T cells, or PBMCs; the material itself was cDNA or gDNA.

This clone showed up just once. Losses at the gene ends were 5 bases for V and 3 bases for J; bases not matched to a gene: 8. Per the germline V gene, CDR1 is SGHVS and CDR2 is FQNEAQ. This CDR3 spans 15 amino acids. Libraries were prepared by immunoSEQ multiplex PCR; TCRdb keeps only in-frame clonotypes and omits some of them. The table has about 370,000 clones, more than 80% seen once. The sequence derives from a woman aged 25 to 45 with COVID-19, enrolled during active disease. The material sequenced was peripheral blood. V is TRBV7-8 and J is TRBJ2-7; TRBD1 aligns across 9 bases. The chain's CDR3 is CASSRGQGPFYEQYF. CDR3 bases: TGTGCCAGCAGCAGAGGACAGGGGCCTTTCTACGAGCAGTACTTC.